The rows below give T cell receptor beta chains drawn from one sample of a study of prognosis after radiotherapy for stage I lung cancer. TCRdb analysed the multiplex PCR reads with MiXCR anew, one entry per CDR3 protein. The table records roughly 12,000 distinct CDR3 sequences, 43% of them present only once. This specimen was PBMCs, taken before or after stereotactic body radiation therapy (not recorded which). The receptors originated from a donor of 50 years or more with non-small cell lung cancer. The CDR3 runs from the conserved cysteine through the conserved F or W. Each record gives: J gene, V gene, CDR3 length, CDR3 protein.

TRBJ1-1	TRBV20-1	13	CSVKRGWNTEAFF
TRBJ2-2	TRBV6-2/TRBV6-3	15	CASSFDSQGSGELFF
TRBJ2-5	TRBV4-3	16	CASSQEGLAAGETQYF
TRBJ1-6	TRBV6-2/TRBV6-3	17	CASSEGVLQGLGSHLHF
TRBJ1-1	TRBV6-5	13	CASSYTGFAEAFF
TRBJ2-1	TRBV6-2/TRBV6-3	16	CASSLPRGGDHNEQFF
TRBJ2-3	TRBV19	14	CASSIYPSTDTQYF
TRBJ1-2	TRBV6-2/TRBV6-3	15	CASSASGTGSWGYTF
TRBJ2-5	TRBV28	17	CASSSWTGLAGEETQYF
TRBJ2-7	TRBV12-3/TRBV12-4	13	CASSPGHPYEQYF
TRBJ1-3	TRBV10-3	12	CAISASGNTIYF
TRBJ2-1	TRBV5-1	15	CASSLNGGNYNEQFF
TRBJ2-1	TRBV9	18	CASSVGASAFSSYNEQFF
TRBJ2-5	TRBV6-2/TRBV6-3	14	CASRSIAGGETQYF
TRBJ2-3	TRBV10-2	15	CASKGLSPTTDTQYF
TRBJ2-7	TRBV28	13	CASTRTEPYEQYF
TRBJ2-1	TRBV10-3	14	CATVTSGRDNEQFF
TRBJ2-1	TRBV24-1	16	CATSDPNRVLINEQFF
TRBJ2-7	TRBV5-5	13	CASSLWGPGEQYF
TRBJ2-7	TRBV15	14	CATSREAAPDEHYF
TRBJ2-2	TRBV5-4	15	CASSDPRLRSGELFF
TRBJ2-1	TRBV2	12	CASSEAGDEQFF
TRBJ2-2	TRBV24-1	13	CATSGTYTGELFF
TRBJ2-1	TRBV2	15	CASSLLAGAYNEQFF
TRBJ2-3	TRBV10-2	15	CASSGYLERTHTQYF
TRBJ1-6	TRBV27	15	CASSFQGQGNSPLHF
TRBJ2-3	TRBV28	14	CASSGSPRADTQYF
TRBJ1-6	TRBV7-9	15	CASSLARQANSPLHF
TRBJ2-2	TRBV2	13	CASRRETTGELFF
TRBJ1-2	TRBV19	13	CVSSIDPPRGYTF
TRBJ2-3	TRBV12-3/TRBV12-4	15	CASSLQGGVADTQYF
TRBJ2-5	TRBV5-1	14	CASSLQGGQETQYF
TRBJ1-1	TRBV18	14	CASSQNRGNTEAFF
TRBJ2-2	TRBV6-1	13	CASSGKGTGELFF
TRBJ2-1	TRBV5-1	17	CASSLDAGPNSYNEQFF
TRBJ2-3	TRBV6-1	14	CASRMGLASDTQYF
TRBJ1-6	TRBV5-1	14	CASSLDGNNSPLHF
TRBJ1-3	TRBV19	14	CASTRGGSGNTIYF
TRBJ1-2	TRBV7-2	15	CASTPAGTGASGYTF
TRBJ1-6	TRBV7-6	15	CASSRDDTSISPLHF
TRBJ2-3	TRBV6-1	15	CTSRSDRVGTDTQYF
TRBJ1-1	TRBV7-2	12	CASGGPGTEAFF
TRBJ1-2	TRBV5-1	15	CASSLVGGGNYGYTF
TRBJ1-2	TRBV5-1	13	CASSLDAIYGYTF
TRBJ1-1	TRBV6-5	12	CASSYGGRSAFF
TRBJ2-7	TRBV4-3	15	CASSQGGLPSYEQYF